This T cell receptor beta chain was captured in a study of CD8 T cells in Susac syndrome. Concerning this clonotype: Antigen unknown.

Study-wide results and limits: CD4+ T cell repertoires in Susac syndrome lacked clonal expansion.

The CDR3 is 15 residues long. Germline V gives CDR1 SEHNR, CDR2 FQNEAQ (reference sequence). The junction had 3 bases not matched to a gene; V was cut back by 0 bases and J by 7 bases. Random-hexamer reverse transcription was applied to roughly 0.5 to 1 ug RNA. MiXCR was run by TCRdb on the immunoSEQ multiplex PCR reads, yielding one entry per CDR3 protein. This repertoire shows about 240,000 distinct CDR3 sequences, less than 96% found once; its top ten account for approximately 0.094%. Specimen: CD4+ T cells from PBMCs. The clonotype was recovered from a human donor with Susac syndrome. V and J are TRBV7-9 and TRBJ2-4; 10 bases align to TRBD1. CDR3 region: CASSLAGGQGNIQYF. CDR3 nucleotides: TGTGCCAGCAGCTTAGCAGGGGGACAGGGGAACATTCAGTACTTC.